What follows are 21 T cell receptor beta chains derived from one specimen sequenced in a study of blood T cell repertoires in COVID-19. TCRdb's copy holds only in-frame clones and misses some; the assay was immunoSEQ multiplex PCR. The table includes about 130,000 clones, almost 85% detected once. What was sequenced was peripheral blood. The receptors were sampled from a man aged 55 to 69 with acute or convalescent COVID-19.

This chain uses TRBV2 with TRBJ1-1; 9 bases are shared with TRBD1. V dropped 6 bases and J dropped 3; count of bases not matched to a gene: 5. The germline V gene has CDR1 SNHLY and CDR2 FYNNEI. The CDR3 consists of 14 residues. The CDR3 DNA follows: TGTGCCAGCAGCCCGGACAGGGGAGACACTGAAGCTTTCTTT. Its translation is CASSPDRGDTEAFF.

This chain joins TRBV5-1 and TRBJ1-4; no definite D call. Between the trimmed V and J ends, which lost 4 bases and 0 bases, there was a span of 10 bases. The CDR3 has 15 amino acids. Germline loops: CDR1 SGHRS, CDR2 YFSETQ. In DNA form, the CDR3 reads TGCGCCAGCAGCCCCCAGACTGCAACTAATGAAAAACTGTTTTTT. Translating gives CASSPQTATNEKLFF.

The gene calls are TRBV6-4 and TRBJ1-2, with 7 bases fitting TRBD1. The CDR3 contains 14 residues. J was trimmed by 2 bases and V by 6 bases; bases with no gene match: 6. Germline V gene data show CDR1 as MRHNA and CDR2 as SNTAGT. The CDR3 region has the DNA TGTGCCAGCAGGCCAGGGGGTGAAAACTATGGCTACACCTTC. Translation gives CASRPGGENYGYTF.

V usage is TRBV27 and J usage is TRBJ1-2, with 11 bases fitting TRBD1. The CDR3 sequence is 14 residues long. Germline V CDR1 and CDR2: MNHEY, SMNVEV (reference sequence). V lost 5 bases to trimming and J lost 2 bases; unmatched junction nucleotides: 1. This chain's CDR3 is CASSRTGGNYGYTF. The CDR3 DNA sequence: TGTGCCAGCAGTCGGACAGGGGGCAACTATGGCTACACCTTC.

This clone was picked up a small number of times. This chain connects TRBV20-1 to TRBJ2-7; tentatively, D is TRBD2 (6 bases). V was cut by 3 bases and J by 4 bases, with 13 bases left in between. Germline CDR1 reads DFQATT; CDR2 reads SNEGSKA (reference sequence). The CDR3 loop spans 13 amino acids. The CDR3, as DNA: TGCAGTGCTAGTTACGGGGGTCAATACGAGCAGTACTTC. This encodes CSASYGGQYEQYF.

The rearrangement joins TRBV30 to TRBJ1-2; D unclear. Germline V lookup: CDR1 GTSNPN, CDR2 SVGIG (reference sequence). The CDR3 contains 17 residues. Trimming removed 5 bases from V and 0 bases from J, with 22 bases in between. The CDR3 loop reads CAWSTLGGLQTNYGYTF. Here the CDR3 DNA reads TGTGCCTGGTCGACGCTGGGAGGGTTGCAGACTAACTATGGCTACACCTTC. Supplemented by reference TRBV30 and TRBJ1-2, the full variable domain reads SQTIHQWPATLVQPVGSPLSLECTVEGTSNPNLYWYRQAAGRGLQLLFYSVGIGQISSEVPQNLSASRPQDRQFILSSKKLLLSDSGFYLCAWSTLGGLQTNYGYTFGSGTRLTVV.

The J gene is TRBJ1-2, the V gene TRBV7-9; D gene uncertain. Between the trimmed V and J ends, which lost 1 base and 9 bases, there was a span of 6 bases. Per the germline V gene, CDR1 is SEHNR and CDR2 is FQNEAQ (reference sequence). The CDR3 contains 11 residues. This CDR3 is CASSLGERYTF. The CDR3 bases are TGTGCCAGCAGCTTAGGGGAGCGCTACACCTTC.

J is TRBJ2-1 and V is TRBV7-9; 8 nucleotides align to TRBD1. V trimming: 1 base; J trimming: 4 bases; junction bases outside the gene matches: 3. CDR3 length equals 15 residues. Germline CDR1 and CDR2: SEHNR and FQNEAQ (reference sequence). This chain's CDR3 is CASSLDRGAYNEQFF. CDR3 coding DNA: TGTGCCAGCAGCTTAGACAGGGGGGCGTACAATGAGCAGTTCTTC.

This chain joins TRBV29-1 and TRBJ1-2; D may be TRBD1 (6 bases). CDR3 length: 10 residues. Trimming left V 6 bases short and J 6 bases short, with 8 bases between. Germline V CDR1 and CDR2: SQVTM, ANQGSEA. CDR3 in DNA: TGCAGCGTGTGGGGGCATGGCTACACCTTC. Its translation: CSVWGHGYTF.

Written as DNA, the CDR3 is TGTGCCTGGGGGACTAGCGGGAGTAACAATGAGCAGTTCTTC. Amino acids: CAWGTSGSNNEQFF. The J gene is TRBJ2-1, the V gene TRBV30, with 14 bases identical to TRBD2. V trimming: 5 bases; J trimming: 5 bases; junction bases outside the gene matches: 2. The CDR3 spans 14 residues. Germline V gives CDR1 GTSNPN, CDR2 SVGIG (reference sequence).

This clone appeared once. The V call is TRBV10-3, the J call TRBJ1-1; D possibly corresponds to TRBD1 (6 bases). Trimming stripped 0 bases from V and 7 bases from J, with 18 bases between. The CDR3 runs to 16 residues. Germline V gives CDR1 ENHRY, CDR2 SYGVKD. CDR3 nucleotides: TGTGCCATCAGTGAGTCGATTACCCCAGGGGTGCGTGAAGCTTTCTTT. This translates into CAISESITPGVREAFF.

The chain recombines TRBV19 with TRBJ2-2; 10 bases are shared with TRBD1. V lost 1 base and J lost 6; bases outside the gene matches: 8. Looked up from germline, CDR1 is LNHDA and CDR2 is SQIVND (reference sequence). The CDR3 consists of 17 residues. The CDR3 is CASSIASRTGGAGELFF. In DNA, the CDR3 is TGTGCCAGTAGTATAGCCTCCCGGACAGGGGGGGCCGGGGAGCTGTTTTTT.

V is TRBV5-1 and J is TRBJ2-7, with TRBD1 as a possible D gene (5 bases). The CDR3 totals 14 residues. V shed 3 bases and J shed 0 bases, with 10 bases lying between them. Germline V gene sequence: CDR1 SGHRS, CDR2 YFSETQ. The CDR3 loop reads CASSSQGSSYEQYF. The CDR3 coding sequence is TGCGCCAGCAGCTCGCAGGGAAGCTCCTACGAGCAGTACTTC. The entire variable domain, with the rest obtained from reference TRBV5-1 and TRBJ2-7, is as follows: KAGVTQTPRYLIKTRGQQVTLSCSPISGHRSVSWYQQTPGQGLQFLFEYFSETQRNKGNFPGRFSGRQFSNSRSEMNVSTLELGDSALYLCASSSQGSSYEQYFGPGTRLTVT.

The chain recombines TRBV5-1 with TRBJ1-2; tentative D call: TRBD1 (5 bases). This CDR3 has 15 residues. Germline-derived CDR1 and CDR2 are SGHRS and YFSETQ. V lost 4 bases to trimming and J lost 5 bases, with 18 bases between them. The CDR3 bases are TGCGCCAGCAGCCCGGGGGACCAGAAACTATATGGCTACACCTTC. Amino acids: CASSPGDQKLYGYTF.

This sequence joins TRBV19 and TRBJ2-2, with D perhaps matching TRBD1 (6 bases). This CDR3 has 16 residues. CDR1 is LNHDA, CDR2 SQIVND, per germline (reference sequence). V was pared by 3 bases and J by 3 bases, with 14 bases between. CDR3 in DNA: TGTGCCAGTAGTATGGCCAGGGGAATGTACACCGGGGAGCTGTTTTTT. This sequence encodes CASSMARGMYTGELFF. The full variable domain, rest sourced from reference TRBV19 and TRBJ2-2, is DGGITQSPKYLFRKEGQNVTLSCEQNLNHDAMYWYRQDPGQGLRLIYYSQIVNDFQKGDIAEGYSVSREKKESFPLTVTSAQKNPTAFYLCASSMARGMYTGELFFGEGSRLTVL.

This sequence joins TRBV7-2 and TRBJ1-1; 7 bases match TRBD1. Germline V lookup: CDR1 SGHTA, CDR2 FQGNSA. The CDR3 is 16 residues long. With V trimmed by 1 base and J by 2 bases, 7 bases remained unmatched. CDR3 loop: CASSLEGGRINTEAFF. The CDR3 nucleotides read TGTGCCAGCAGCTTAGAAGGGGGCAGGATAAACACTGAAGCTTTCTTT.

This clone was seen once. CDR3 residues: CASSAPLLGGETQYF. The CDR3 region has the DNA TGTGCCAGTAGTGCTCCCCTCCTGGGAGGGGAGACCCAGTACTTC. This chain uses TRBV19 with TRBJ2-5; 7 nucleotides agree with TRBD2. From germline, CDR1 is LNHDA and CDR2 SQIVND (reference sequence). The trim removed 5 bases at V and 5 bases at J, leaving 11 bases unmatched. CDR3 length: 15 amino acids.

This clone came up once. The V gene is TRBV27, the J gene TRBJ1-1, with no clear D. Trimming pared 5 bases from V and 2 bases from J, leaving 9 bases between. CDR1 is MNHEY and CDR2 is SMNVEV in the germline V gene (reference sequence). The CDR3 is 13 residues long. The CDR3: CASSDISNTEAFF. The CDR3 DNA follows: TGTGCCAGCAGTGACATCAGCAACACTGAAGCTTTCTTT.

The V and J genes are TRBV5-1 and TRBJ1-2; D is perhaps TRBD1 (5 bases). This CDR3 contains 15 residues. The V gene's germline CDR1 is SGHRS and CDR2 YFSETQ. The V end lost 4 bases, the J end lost 4 bases, and 17 bases lay between the germline ends. The CDR3 nucleotides read TGCGCCAGCAGCCCCAGCGCAGGGCTCGGCTATGGCTACACCTTC. It encodes CASSPSAGLGYGYTF. Combining the CDR3 with reference TRBV5-1 and TRBJ1-2 gives the whole variable domain KAGVTQTPRYLIKTRGQQVTLSCSPISGHRSVSWYQQTPGQGLQFLFEYFSETQRNKGNFPGRFSGRQFSNSRSEMNVSTLELGDSALYLCASSPSAGLGYGYTFGSGTRLTVV.

This chain uses TRBV5-1 with TRBJ2-3; 14 bases fit TRBD2. The CDR3 extends over 17 amino acids. The trim removed 1 base at V and 0 bases at J, leaving 1 base unmatched. In germline, CDR1 is SGHRS, CDR2 YFSETQ. CDR3 nucleotides: TGCGCCAGCAGCTTGCGGACTAGCGGGGGGAGCACAGATACGCAGTATTTT. The encoded protein is CASSLRTSGGSTDTQYF. Filled out from reference TRBV5-1 and TRBJ2-3, the complete variable domain reads KAGVTQTPRYLIKTRGQQVTLSCSPISGHRSVSWYQQTPGQGLQFLFEYFSETQRNKGNFPGRFSGRQFSNSRSEMNVSTLELGDSALYLCASSLRTSGGSTDTQYFGPGTRLTVL.

This rearrangement joins TRBV9 to TRBJ2-7, with D possibly matching TRBD1 (7 bases). The germline CDR1 and CDR2 sequences are SGDLS and YYNGEE. Trimming pared 3 bases from V and 9 bases from J, leaving 10 bases between. The CDR3 covers 11 residues. CDR3 protein: CASSGQGGQYF. The CDR3 DNA sequence: TGTGCCAGCAGCGGACAGGGAGGGCAGTACTTC.